Sequencing of this T cell receptor beta chain was carried out in a study of spatial heterogeneity in lung cancer. Study-level points and caveats: More often at tumor resection than at routine follow-up, ubiquitous expanded tumor TCRs were detected in the blood.

Only a few counts were recorded for this clonotype. Its antigen is still unknown. TCRdb reprocessed the 5' RACE reads with MiXCR, giving one entry per CDR3 protein. The table lists tens of thousands of distinct CDR3 sequences, roughly 6% of them singletons. Noted time point: sample taken at primary tumor resection. TCRs were sequenced from unsorted whole RNA of tumor, nontumor lung or PBMC. The J segment lost 1 base and the V segment lost 1 base, leaving 7 bases of the junction unmatched. CDR1 is SGDLS, CDR2 YYNGEE, per germline. CDR3 length: 16 amino acids. This TCR was sampled from a male donor with early-stage non-small cell lung cancer. Sequencing used PBMCs, obtained at surgery. The chain combines TRBV9 with TRBJ1-1; 7 bases agree with TRBD1. CDR3 region: CASSVYSGGPNTEAFF. CDR3 in DNA: TGTGCCAGCAGCGTATACTCAGGGGGTCCGAACACTGAAGCTTTCTTT.